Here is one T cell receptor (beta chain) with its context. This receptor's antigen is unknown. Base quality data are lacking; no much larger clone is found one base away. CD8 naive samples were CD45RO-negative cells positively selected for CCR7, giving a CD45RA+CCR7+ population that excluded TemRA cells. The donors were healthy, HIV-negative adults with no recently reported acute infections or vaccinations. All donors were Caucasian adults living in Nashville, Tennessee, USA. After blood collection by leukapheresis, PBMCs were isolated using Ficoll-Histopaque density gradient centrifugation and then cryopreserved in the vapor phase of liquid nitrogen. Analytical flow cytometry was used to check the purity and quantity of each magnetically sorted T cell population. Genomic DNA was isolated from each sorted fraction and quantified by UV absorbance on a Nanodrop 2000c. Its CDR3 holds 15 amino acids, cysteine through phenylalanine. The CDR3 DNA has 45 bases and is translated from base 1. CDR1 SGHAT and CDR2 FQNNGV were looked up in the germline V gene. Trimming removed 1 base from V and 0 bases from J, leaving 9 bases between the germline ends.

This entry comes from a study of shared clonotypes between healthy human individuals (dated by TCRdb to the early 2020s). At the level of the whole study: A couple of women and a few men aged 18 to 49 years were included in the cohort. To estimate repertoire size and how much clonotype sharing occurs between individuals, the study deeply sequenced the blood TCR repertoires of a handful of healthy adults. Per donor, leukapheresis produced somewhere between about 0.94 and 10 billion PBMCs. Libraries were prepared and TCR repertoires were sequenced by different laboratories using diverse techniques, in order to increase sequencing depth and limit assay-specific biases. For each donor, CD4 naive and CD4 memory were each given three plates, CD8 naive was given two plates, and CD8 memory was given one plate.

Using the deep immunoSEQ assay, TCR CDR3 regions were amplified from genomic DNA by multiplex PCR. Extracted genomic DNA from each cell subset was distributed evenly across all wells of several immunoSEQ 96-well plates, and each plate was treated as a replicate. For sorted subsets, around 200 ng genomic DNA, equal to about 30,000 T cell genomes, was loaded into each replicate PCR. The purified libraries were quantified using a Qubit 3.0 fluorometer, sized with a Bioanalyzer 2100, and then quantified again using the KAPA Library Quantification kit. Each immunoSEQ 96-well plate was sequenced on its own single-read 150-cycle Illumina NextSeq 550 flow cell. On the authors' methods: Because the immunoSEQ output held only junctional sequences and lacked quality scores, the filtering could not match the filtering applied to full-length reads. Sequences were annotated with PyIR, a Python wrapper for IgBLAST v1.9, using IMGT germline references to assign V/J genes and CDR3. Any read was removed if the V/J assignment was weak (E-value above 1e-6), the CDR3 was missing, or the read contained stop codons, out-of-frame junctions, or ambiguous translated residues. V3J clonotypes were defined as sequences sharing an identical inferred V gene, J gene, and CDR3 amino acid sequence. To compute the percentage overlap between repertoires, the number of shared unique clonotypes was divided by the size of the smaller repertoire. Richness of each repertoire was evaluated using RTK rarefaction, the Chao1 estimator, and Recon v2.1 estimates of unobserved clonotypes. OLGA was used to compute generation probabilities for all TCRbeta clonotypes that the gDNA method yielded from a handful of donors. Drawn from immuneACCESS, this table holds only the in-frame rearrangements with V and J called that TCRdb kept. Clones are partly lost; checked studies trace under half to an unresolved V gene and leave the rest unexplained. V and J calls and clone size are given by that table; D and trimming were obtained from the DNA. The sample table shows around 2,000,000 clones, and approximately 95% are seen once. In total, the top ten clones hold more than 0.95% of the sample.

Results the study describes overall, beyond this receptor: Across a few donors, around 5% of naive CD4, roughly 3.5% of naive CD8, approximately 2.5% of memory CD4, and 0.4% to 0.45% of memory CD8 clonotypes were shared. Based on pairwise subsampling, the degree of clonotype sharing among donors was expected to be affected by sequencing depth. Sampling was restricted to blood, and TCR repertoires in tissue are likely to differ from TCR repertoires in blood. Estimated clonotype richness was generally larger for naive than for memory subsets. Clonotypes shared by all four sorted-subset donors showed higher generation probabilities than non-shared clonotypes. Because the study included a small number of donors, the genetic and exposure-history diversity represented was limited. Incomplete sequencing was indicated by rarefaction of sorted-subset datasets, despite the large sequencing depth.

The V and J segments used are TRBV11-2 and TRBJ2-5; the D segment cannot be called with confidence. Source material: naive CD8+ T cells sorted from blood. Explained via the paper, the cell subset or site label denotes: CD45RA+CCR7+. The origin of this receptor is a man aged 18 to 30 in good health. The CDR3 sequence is CASSLGRHNQETQYF. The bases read TGTGCCAGCAGCTTAGGGAGACACAACCAAGAGACCCAGTACTTC.